Listed here are 24 T cell receptor beta chains from one sample, sequenced in a study of molecular identifiers for immune sequencing clone quantification (dated by TCRdb to 2017 to 2018). Libraries were built with PCR. The run used a NextSeq 500. In-frame beta chains were kept once TCRdb had trimmed the public reads at Q25 with fastp and called clones with MiXCR. Every entry covers one CDR3 protein and lists the most common genes and DNA from its rows. The sample table holds 97,000 or so distinct CDR3 sequences, of which 30% to 35% were seen once. Roughly 9.3% of the sample belongs to the ten largest clones. Sequenced: naive CD8+ T cells from blood, with Jurkat cell RNA spiked in. What the cell subset or site label conveys for this sample: FACS-sorted CD8+CD4-CCR7+CD45RA+ naive T cells. Receptor source: a human donor in good health. Some libraries in this study had Jurkat cell RNA spiked in.

This clonotype was observed a handful of times. The chain is built from TRBV5-6 and TRBJ2-7, with 10 bases fitting TRBD2. With 6 bases clipped from V and 5 bases from J, the junction kept 8 bases outside the gene matches. This CDR3 has 14 amino acids. CDR1 is SGHDT and CDR2 is YYEEEE in the germline V gene. CDR3 residues: CASTYPSGSDEQYF. DNA of the CDR3: TGTGCCAGCACCTACCCTAGCGGGAGTGACGAGCAGTACTTC.

This clonotype was seen at least ten times. The chain recombines TRBV9 with TRBJ1-1; TRBD1 agrees at 7 bases. Germline values: CDR1 SGDLS, CDR2 YYNGEE. CDR3 length: 12 amino acids. The V gene end was trimmed by 4 bases and the J gene end by 11 bases; junction bases not matched to a gene: 8. The CDR3 bases are TGTGCCAGCAGCCCCAGGACAGGTGCTGCTTTCTTT. Amino acid sequence: CASSPRTGAAFF.

As regards this clonotype: The junction and the germline gene differ at one end; a read error may be behind it. V gene TRBV6-2 or TRBV6-3 combines with J gene TRBJ2-1, with 9 bases fitting TRBD2. The CDR3 spans 19 residues. Germline CDR1 MNHEY, CDR2 SVGEGT. For the CDR3, the DNA is TGTGCCTGCAGCAGGCCCCAGCGGGGGGCCCTATTAGACTACAATGAGCAGTTCTTC. This encodes CACSRPQRGALLDYNEQFF.

Note on this clonotype: A much larger clonotype is one base distant, so this may be a read error. The rearrangement uses TRBV28 and TRBJ2-5; D perhaps matches TRBD1 (5 bases). The CDR3 extends over 13 amino acids. Germline loops: CDR1 MDHEN, CDR2 SYDVKM. The CDR3 loop reads CASSPDNKEAQYF. CDR3 in DNA: TGTGCCAGCAGCCCGGACAATAAAGAGGCCCAGTACTTC. The variable domain in full, with the rest retrieved from reference TRBV28 and TRBJ2-5, is DVKVTQSSRYLVKRTGEKVFLECVQDMDHENMFWYRQDPGLGLRLIYFSYDVKMKEKGDIPEGYSVSREKKERFSLILESASTNQTSMYLCASSPDNKEAQYFGPGTRLLVL.

This clonotype turned up a few times. The V call is TRBV20-1, the J call TRBJ1-2, with unresolved D. The CDR3 covers 12 residues. V shed 3 bases and J shed 8 bases, with 13 bases lying between them. Looked up from germline, CDR1 is DFQATT and CDR2 is SNEGSKA (reference sequence). CDR3 DNA sequence: TGCAGTGCTAGTTTTTCTCTAGGGGGCTACACCTTC. This encodes CSASFSLGGYTF.

Of note for this clonotype: Given a much more abundant clone one base away, this may be a read error. The chain couples TRBV4-3 to TRBJ1-1; 8 bases map to TRBD1. Germline lookup yields CDR1 LGHNA and CDR2 YSLEER. The CDR3 extends over 16 amino acids. CDR3 protein: CASSQGQGASSTEASF. CDR3 sequence (DNA): TGCGCCAGCAGCCAAGGCCAGGGGGCGAGTAGTACTGAAGCTTCCTTT.

At least ten counts were recorded for this clonotype. The V and J genes are TRBV13 and TRBJ2-7; the D is unclear. Per the germline V gene, CDR1 is PRHDT and CDR2 is FYEKMQ (reference sequence). Trimming took off 5 bases at V and 7 bases at J, with 9 bases between the two ends. CDR3 length: 11 amino acids. In nucleotides, the CDR3 is TGTGCCAGCAGCCACTCGGAGGAGCAGTACTTC. Its translation: CASSHSEEQYF.

This clonotype was counted at least ten times. CDR3 bases: TGTGCCAGCAGCTTACCGCACTTGGGGGGTGAGCAGTTCTTC. Translated, it gives CASSLPHLGGEQFF. The genes are TRBV7-2 and TRBJ2-1, with a possible D match to TRBD2 (6 bases). This CDR3 is 14 amino acids long. CDR1 SGHTA and CDR2 FQGNSA come from the germline V gene. The V gene lost 2 bases and the J gene lost 9 bases, with 14 bases spanning the gap.

About this clonotype itself: A read error may explain this, as a much larger clone is one base away. The V call is TRBV18, the J call TRBJ1-1; D gene unclear. Germline values: CDR1 KGHSH, CDR2 LQKENI. CDR3 length: 13 amino acids. This chain's CDR3 is CASPPVGGTEAFF. The CDR3 bases are TGTGCCAGCCCACCAGTGGGAGGCACTGAAGCTTTCTTT.

J is TRBJ2-7 and V is TRBV5-4; the D call may be TRBD1 or TRBD2 (5 bases each). Deletions cut 4 bases from V and 2 bases from J, with 13 bases between. CDR3 length: 14 residues. The germline CDR1 and CDR2 sequences are SGHNT and YYREEE (reference sequence). The CDR3 loop reads CASSQTGAAYEQYF. The CDR3 DNA reads TGTGCCAGCAGCCAAACCGGGGCAGCCTACGAGCAGTACTTC.

Comments on this clonotype: This could be a read error, since a much larger clone is one nucleotide away. The CDR3 loop is CAGSLFEGNQPQHF. CDR3 coding DNA: TGCGCCGGCAGCTTGTTTGAGGGAAATCAGCCCCAGCATTTT. The chain has TRBV5-1 and TRBJ1-5; D is unresolved. This CDR3 spans 14 amino acids. Germline V lookup: CDR1 SGHRS, CDR2 YFSETQ.

Points on this clonotype: One junction end disagrees with the germline gene, perhaps due to a read error. The J gene is TRBJ2-2, the V gene TRBV27; a possible D gene is TRBD1 (6 bases). The CDR3 is 15 residues long. Germline V lookup: CDR1 MNHEY, CDR2 SMNVEV (reference sequence). In DNA, the CDR3 is TGTGCCGGCAGACGCCCAGGGGTAGCCGCCGGGGAGCTGTTTTTT. It encodes CAGRRPGVAAGELFF.

This clonotype was seen at least ten times. The CDR3 nucleotides are TGTGCCAGCAGTTGGGTTGGCACTGAAGCTTTCTTT. The encoded protein is CASSWVGTEAFF. This chain connects TRBV6-5 to TRBJ1-1; no clear D. This CDR3 comprises 12 residues. Trimming shortened V by 4 bases and J by 4 bases, and 7 bases separated the two germline ends. The V gene's germline CDR1 is MNHEY and CDR2 SVGAGI.

This clonotype was recorded at least ten times. The V gene is TRBV4-1, the J gene TRBJ1-5; possibly TRBD1 for D (6 bases). Per germline, CDR1 MGHRA and CDR2 YSYEKL. Deletions cut 1 base from V and 3 bases from J, with 13 bases between. The CDR3 is 16 residues long. CDR3 nucleotide sequence: TGCGCCAGCAGCCAAGTTCAGGACAGTTACAATCAGCCCCAGCATTTT. It specifies CASSQVQDSYNQPQHF.

Of note for this clonotype: One end of the junction does not line up with germline, which may come from a read error. The chain uses TRBV14 and TRBJ2-2, with D possibly being TRBD1 or TRBD2 (5 bases each). The V gene's germline CDR1 is SGHDN and CDR2 FVKESK. The CDR3 totals 14 residues. The CDR3, as DNA: TGTGCCAGCAGCCAGTTTACGGGGACCGGGGAGCTGCTTTTT. Amino acid sequence: CASSQFTGTGELLF. Complete variable domain (other parts from reference TRBV14 and TRBJ2-2): EAGVTQFPSHSVIEKGQTVTLRCDPISGHDNLYWYRRVMGKEIKFLLHFVKESKQDESGMPNNRFLAERTGGTYSTLKVQPAELEDSGVYFCASSQFTGTGELLFGEGSRLTVL.

A few counts support this clonotype. The CDR3 DNA is TGCGCCAGCAGTCACTTAAACGGAGGGCCGAATGAAAAACTGTTTTTT. Translating it yields CASSHLNGGPNEKLFF. The rearrangement links TRBV4-3 to TRBJ1-4, with no clear D. Germline values: CDR1 LGHNA, CDR2 YSLEER. The length of the CDR3 is 16 residues. V lost 6 bases and J lost 5, with 19 bases in between.

The chain joins TRBV20-1 to TRBJ1-5; TRBD1 agrees at 8 bases. Germline loops: CDR1 DFQATT, CDR2 SNEGSKA (reference sequence). CDR3 length: 15 amino acids. J lost 6 bases, V lost 0 bases, and 7 bases had no gene match. The CDR3 here is CSARDLRGQGQPQHF. The CDR3 nucleotides read TGCAGTGCTAGAGACCTCAGGGGGCAAGGTCAGCCCCAGCATTTT.

This clonotype was recorded many times. Here the CDR3 reads CASSPLGDQPQHF. DNA of the CDR3: TGTGCCAGCAGCCCCCTGGGAGATCAGCCCCAGCATTTT. This sequence joins TRBV7-6 and TRBJ1-5; D unresolved. The germline V gene encodes CDR1 SGHVS and CDR2 FNYEAQ. This CDR3 is built from 13 residues. Between the trimmed V and J ends, which lost 5 bases and 5 bases, there was a span of 10 bases.

J is TRBJ1-2 and V is TRBV7-9; possible D gene TRBD1, 6 bases. Trimming removed 4 bases from V and 3 bases from J, with 9 bases in between. The CDR3 loop spans 13 amino acids. Germline V gene sequence: CDR1 SEHNR, CDR2 FQNEAQ (reference sequence). This chain's CDR3 is CASSSWTDYGYTF. CDR3 in DNA: TGTGCCAGCAGCTCCTGGACAGACTATGGCTACACCTTC.

The rearrangement uses TRBV6-6 and TRBJ2-1; 9 bases map to TRBD2. This CDR3 contains 12 residues. V was clipped by 10 bases and J by 8 bases; unmatched bases: 6. The germline gives CDR1 MNHNY, CDR2 SVGAGI (reference sequence). CDR3 amino acids: CATGGRVHEQFF. In DNA form, the CDR3 reads TGTGCCACAGGCGGGAGGGTACATGAGCAGTTCTTC.

This rearrangement joins TRBV27 to TRBJ1-1, with D uncertain. The CDR3 is 14 residues long. Germline CDR1 is MNHEY and CDR2 is SMNVEV (reference sequence). Trimming cost V 6 bases and J 4 bases, with 15 bases left between them. CDR3 amino acids: CASSLHGVGTEAFF. In DNA form, the CDR3 reads TGTGCCAGCAGCCTACACGGGGTCGGCACTGAAGCTTTCTTT.

At least ten counts were recorded for this clonotype. The CDR3 sequence: CASSQRTGGLETQYF. The CDR3 nucleotides read TGCGCCAGCAGCCAGAGGACAGGGGGATTAGAGACCCAGTACTTC. The rearrangement uses TRBV4-3 and TRBJ2-5, with 10 bases that match TRBD1. J lost 4 bases, V lost 3 bases, and 5 bases had no gene match. The CDR3 totals 15 residues. CDR1 and CDR2 (germline): LGHNA, YSLEER.

As regards this clonotype: A read error is possible here, since a much larger clone lies one base away. Likely a read error: the CDR3 ends without its conserved phenylalanine or tryptophan. This chain connects TRBV29-1 to TRBJ2-5; a possible D gene is TRBD1 (5 bases). The CDR3 extends over 12 amino acids. The V and J ends lost 3 bases and 5 bases respectively, with 10 bases between them. CDR1 and CDR2 from the germline V gene are SQVTM and ANQGSEA. The CDR3 DNA follows: TGCAGCGTTGATCAGGGCCCCGAGACCCAGTACTAC. This gives the protein CSVDQGPETQYY.

Of note for this clonotype: Being one base from a much bigger clone, this may be a read error. This chain joins TRBV7-8 and TRBJ2-6; maybe TRBD2 (6 bases). Looked up from germline, CDR1 is SGHVS and CDR2 is FQNEAQ. CDR3 size: 15 residues. This CDR3 is CASSKTSSGANGLTF. Written as DNA, the CDR3 is TGTGCCAGCAGCAAGACTAGTTCTGGGGCCAACGGCCTGACTTTC.